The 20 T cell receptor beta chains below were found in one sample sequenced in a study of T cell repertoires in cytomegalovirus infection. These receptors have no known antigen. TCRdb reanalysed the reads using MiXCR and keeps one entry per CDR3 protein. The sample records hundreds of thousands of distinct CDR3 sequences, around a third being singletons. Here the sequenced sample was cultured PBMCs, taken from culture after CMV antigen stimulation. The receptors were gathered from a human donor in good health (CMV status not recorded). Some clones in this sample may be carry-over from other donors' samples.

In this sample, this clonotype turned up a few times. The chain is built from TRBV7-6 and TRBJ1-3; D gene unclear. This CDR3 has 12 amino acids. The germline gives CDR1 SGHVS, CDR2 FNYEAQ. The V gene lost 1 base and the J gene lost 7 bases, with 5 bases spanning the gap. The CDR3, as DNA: TGTGCCAGCAGCTTAGGGGAGAACACCATATATTTT. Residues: CASSLGENTIYF.

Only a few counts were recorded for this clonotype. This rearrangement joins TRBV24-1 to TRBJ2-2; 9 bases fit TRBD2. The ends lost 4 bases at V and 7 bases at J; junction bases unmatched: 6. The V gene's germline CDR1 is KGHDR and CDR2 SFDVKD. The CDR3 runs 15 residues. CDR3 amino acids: CATSDPGLASGELFF. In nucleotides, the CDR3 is TGTGCCACCAGTGACCCGGGACTAGCTAGCGGGGAGCTGTTTTTT.

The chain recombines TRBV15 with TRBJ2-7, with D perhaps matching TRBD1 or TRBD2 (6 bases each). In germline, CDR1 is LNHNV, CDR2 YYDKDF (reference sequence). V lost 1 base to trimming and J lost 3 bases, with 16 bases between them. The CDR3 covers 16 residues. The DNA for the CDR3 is TGTGCCACCAGCAGAGGAAGGGGGGACGGAGTCTACGAGCAGTACTTC. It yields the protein CATSRGRGDGVYEQYF.

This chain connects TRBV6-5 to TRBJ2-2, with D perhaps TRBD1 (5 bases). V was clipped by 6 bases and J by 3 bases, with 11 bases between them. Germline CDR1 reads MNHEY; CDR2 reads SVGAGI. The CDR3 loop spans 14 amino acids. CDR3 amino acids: CASRPGRDTGELFF. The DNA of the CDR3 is TGTGCCAGCAGGCCCGGCAGGGACACCGGGGAGCTGTTTTTT.

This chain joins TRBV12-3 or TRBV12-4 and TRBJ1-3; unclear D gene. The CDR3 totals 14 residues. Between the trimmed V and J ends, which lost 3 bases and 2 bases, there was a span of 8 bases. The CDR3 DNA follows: TGTGCCAGCAGTTTGCCTAGGGCTGGAAACACCATATATTTT. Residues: CASSLPRAGNTIYF.

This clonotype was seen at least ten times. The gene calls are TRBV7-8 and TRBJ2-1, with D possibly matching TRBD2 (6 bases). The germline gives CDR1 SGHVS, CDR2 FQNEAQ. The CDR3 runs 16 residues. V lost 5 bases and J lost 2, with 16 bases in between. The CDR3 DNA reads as TGTGCCAGCAGCAAGACGCGGGGCCCGACCTACAATGAGCAGTTCTTC. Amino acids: CASSKTRGPTYNEQFF.

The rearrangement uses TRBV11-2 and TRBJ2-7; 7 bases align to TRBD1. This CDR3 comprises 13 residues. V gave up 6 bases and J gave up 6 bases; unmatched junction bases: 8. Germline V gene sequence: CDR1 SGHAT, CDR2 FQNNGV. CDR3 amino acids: CASRVTGTVEQYF. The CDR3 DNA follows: TGTGCCAGCAGGGTGACAGGGACAGTCGAGCAGTACTTC.

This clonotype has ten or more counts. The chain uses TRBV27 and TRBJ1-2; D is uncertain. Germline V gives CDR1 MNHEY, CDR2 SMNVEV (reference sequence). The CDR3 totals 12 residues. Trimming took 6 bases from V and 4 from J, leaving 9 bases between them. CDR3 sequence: CASSSGGYGYTF. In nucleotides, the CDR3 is TGTGCCAGCAGCAGTGGTGGCTATGGCTACACCTTC.

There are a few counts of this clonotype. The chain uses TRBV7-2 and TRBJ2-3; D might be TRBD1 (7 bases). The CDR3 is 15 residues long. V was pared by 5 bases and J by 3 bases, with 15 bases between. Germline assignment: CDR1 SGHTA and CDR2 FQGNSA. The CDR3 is CASSQTGRLTDTQYF. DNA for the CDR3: TGTGCCAGCAGCCAGACAGGGAGGTTAACAGATACGCAGTATTTT. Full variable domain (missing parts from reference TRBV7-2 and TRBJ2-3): GAGVSQSPSNKVTEKGKDVELRCDPISGHTALYWYRQSLGQGLEFLIYFQGNSAPDKSGLPSDRFSAERTGGSVSTLTIQRTQQEDSAVYLCASSQTGRLTDTQYFGPGTRLTVL.

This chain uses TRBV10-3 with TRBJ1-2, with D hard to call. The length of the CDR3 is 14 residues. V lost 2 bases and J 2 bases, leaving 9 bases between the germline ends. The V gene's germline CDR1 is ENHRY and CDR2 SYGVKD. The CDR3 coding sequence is TGTGCCATCAGTGAGGGCGGGTCGAACTATGGCTACACCTTC. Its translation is CAISEGGSNYGYTF.

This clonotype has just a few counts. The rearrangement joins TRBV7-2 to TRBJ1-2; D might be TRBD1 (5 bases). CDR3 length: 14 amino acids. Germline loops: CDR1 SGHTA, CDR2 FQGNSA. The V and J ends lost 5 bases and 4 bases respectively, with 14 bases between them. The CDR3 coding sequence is TGTGCCAGCAGCCGACCCGACAGCGGCTATGGCTACACCTTC. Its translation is CASSRPDSGYGYTF.

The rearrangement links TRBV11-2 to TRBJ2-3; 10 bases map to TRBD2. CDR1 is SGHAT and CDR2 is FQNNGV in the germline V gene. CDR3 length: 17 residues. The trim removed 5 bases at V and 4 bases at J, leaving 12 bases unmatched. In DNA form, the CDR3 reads TGTGCCAGCAGCCTACCCGGGGCTAGCGGGAGTGCAGATACGCAGTATTTT. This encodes CASSLPGASGSADTQYF.

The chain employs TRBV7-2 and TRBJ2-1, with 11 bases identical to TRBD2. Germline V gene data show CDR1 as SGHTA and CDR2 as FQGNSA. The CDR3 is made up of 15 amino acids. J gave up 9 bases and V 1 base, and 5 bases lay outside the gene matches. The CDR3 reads CASSLVSGGAGEQFF. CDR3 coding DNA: TGTGCCAGCAGCTTAGTTAGCGGGGGGGCCGGTGAGCAGTTCTTC.

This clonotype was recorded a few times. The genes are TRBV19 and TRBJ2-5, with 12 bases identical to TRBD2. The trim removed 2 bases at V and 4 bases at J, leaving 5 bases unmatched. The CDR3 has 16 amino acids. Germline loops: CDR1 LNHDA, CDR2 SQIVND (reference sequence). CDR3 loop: CASSIWGLAGRETQYF. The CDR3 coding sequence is TGTGCCAGTAGTATATGGGGACTAGCGGGCCGAGAGACCCAGTACTTC.

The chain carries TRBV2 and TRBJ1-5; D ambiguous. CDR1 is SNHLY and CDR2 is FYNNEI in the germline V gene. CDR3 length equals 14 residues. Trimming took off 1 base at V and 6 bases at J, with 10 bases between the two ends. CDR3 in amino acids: CASSEGEGIQPQHF. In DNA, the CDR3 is TGTGCCAGCAGTGAAGGGGAAGGGATTCAGCCCCAGCATTTT.

This CDR3 is CATSDHVAGADNEQFF. As DNA, the CDR3 is TGTGCCACCAGTGACCACGTGGCGGGAGCGGACAATGAGCAGTTCTTC. J is TRBJ2-1 and V is TRBV24-1; TRBD2 aligns across 7 bases. V dropped 4 bases and J dropped 5; count of bases not matched to a gene: 10. The CDR3 is 16 amino acids. Germline CDR1 and CDR2: KGHDR and SFDVKD.

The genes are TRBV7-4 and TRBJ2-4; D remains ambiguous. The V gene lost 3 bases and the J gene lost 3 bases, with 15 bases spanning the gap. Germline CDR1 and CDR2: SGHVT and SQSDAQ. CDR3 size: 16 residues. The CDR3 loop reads CASSFLDAWGKNIQYF. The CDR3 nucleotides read TGTGCCAGCAGCTTTCTAGACGCATGGGGCAAAAACATTCAGTACTTC.

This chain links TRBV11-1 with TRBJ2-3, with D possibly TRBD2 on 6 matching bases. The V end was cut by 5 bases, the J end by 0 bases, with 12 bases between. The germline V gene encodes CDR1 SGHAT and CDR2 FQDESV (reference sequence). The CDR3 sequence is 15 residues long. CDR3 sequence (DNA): TGTGCCAGCAGCCTACAAAGCGGGAGCACAGATACGCAGTATTTT. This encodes CASSLQSGSTDTQYF.

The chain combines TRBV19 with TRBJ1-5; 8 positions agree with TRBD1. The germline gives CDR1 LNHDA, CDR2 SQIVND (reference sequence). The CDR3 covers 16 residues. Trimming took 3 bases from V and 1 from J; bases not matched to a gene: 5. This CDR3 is CASSMVGQASNQPQHF. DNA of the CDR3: TGTGCCAGTAGTATGGTGGGACAGGCAAGCAATCAGCCCCAGCATTTT.

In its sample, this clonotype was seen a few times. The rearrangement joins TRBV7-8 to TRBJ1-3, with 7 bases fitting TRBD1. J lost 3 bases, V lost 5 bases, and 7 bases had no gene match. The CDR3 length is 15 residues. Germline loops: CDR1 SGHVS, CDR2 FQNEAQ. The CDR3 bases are TGTGCCAGCAGCCCTGGGACAGTCTATGGAAACACCATATATTTT. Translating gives CASSPGTVYGNTIYF.